This T cell receptor (beta chain) appears in the sequencing data of a study of blood T cell repertoires in COVID-19. Measured with immunoSEQ multiplex PCR; TCRdb has only the in-frame clones, and not every one. The table has fewer than 300,000 clones, about four fifths seen once. V lost 7 bases and J lost 2, with 9 bases in between. The CDR3 totals 11 residues. The germline gives CDR1 SQVTM, CDR2 ANQGSEA. Regarding this clone: The same CDR3 also results from other DNA sequences found in this sample.

The sequenced sample was peripheral blood. The clonotype was recovered from a woman aged 18 to 35 with acute or convalescent COVID-19. The genes are TRBV29-1 and TRBJ2-7, with D possibly TRBD2 on 5 matching bases. The CDR3 DNA sequence: TGCAGCGCCGGGGAGACCTACGAGCAGTACTTC. Amino acid sequence: CSAGETYEQYF.